The rows below give T cell receptor beta chains drawn from one sample of a study of early stage breast cancer tumors. Sequencing was performed with immunoSEQ multiplex PCR; in TCRdb, only in-frame clones are kept and a portion is missing. The profile shows tens of thousands of clones, 60% to 80% of them singletons. The specimen sequenced was breast tumor tissue. All receptors derive from a person in their thirties with breast cancer. Each CDR3 is given with its conserved first and last residue. The D gene is left open where the match is weak. Size is omitted from some rows. Given values are once, few, many or a class for expanded clones.

v_gene	abundance	j_gene	d_gene	CDR3aa	CDR3nt
TRBV5-1	once	TRBJ2-7	TRBD2	CASSLDAPAGGYEQYF	TGCGCCAGCAGCTTGGATGCCCCAGCGGGGGGTTACGAGCAGTACTTC
TRBV6-5	-	TRBJ1-2	-	CASSRQVRDGYTF	TGTGCCAGCAGCCGCCAGGTTAGGGATGGCTACACCTTC
TRBV5-1	-	TRBJ1-1	-	CASSFQGNTEAFF	TGCGCCAGCAGCTTCCAGGGGAACACTGAAGCTTTCTTT
TRBV10-3	-	TRBJ2-1	-	CAISELEGEQFF	TGTGCCATCAGTGAGTTAGAGGGTGAGCAGTTCTTC
TRBV11-2	once	TRBJ2-1	TRBD1	CASSPHVGDRGENEQFF	TGTGCCAGCAGCCCCCACGTAGGGGACAGGGGGGAGAATGAGCAGTTCTTC
TRBV10-1	-	TRBJ2-3	-	CASSPTADTQYF	TGCGCCAGCAGCCCGACAGCAGATACGCAGTATTTT
TRBV5-1	-	TRBJ1-2	-	CASSLVSQYGYTF	TGCGCCAGCAGCTTGGTGTCCCAGTATGGCTACACCTTC
TRBV4-3	-	TRBJ2-3	-	CASSQDRLSTDTQYF	TGCGCCAGCAGCCAAGATAGACTAAGCACAGATACGCAGTATTTT
TRBV7-2	-	TRBJ1-2	TRBD1	CASSPQQDRVNGYTF	TGTGCCAGCAGCCCACAACAGGACAGGGTTAATGGCTACACCTTC
TRBV13	-	TRBJ2-1	TRBD2	CASSSSGRPTYNEQFF	TGTGCCAGCAGCTCGAGCGGGAGGCCCACCTACAATGAGCAGTTCTTC
TRBV27	-	TRBJ2-7	-	CASSLGPTYEQYF	TGTGCCAGCAGTTTAGGGCCAACCTACGAGCAGTACTTC
TRBV7-9	-	TRBJ1-1	TRBD1	CASTVPLGQGGTEAFF	TGTGCCAGCACCGTTCCCTTGGGACAGGGCGGCACTGAAGCTTTCTTT
TRBV14	-	TRBJ2-7	TRBD1	CASSHRTGELNEQYF	TGTGCCAGCAGCCACCGGACAGGGGAACTCAACGAGCAGTACTTC
TRBV6-5	-	TRBJ2-3	TRBD2	CASSKLAGAGDTQYF	TGTGCCAGCAGTAAACTAGCGGGAGCAGGGGATACGCAGTATTTT
TRBV6-1	-	TRBJ2-7	-	CASSEGIPYEQYF	TGTGCCAGCAGTGAGGGGATCCCCTACGAGCAGTACTTC
TRBV7-8	-	TRBJ1-1	TRBD1	CASSSTGREAFF	TGTGCCAGCAGCTCGACAGGGCGTGAAGCTTTCTTT
TRBV7-2	-	TRBJ1-2	-	CASSLEVHNYGYTF	TGTGCCAGCAGCTTAGAAGTACATAACTATGGCTACACCTTC
TRBV18	-	TRBJ1-1	-	CASSPPGRDGEAFF	TGTGCCAGCTCACCACCGGGCAGGGACGGTGAAGCTTTCTTT
TRBV7-8	-	TRBJ2-6	-	CASSLGGRSGANVLTF	TGTGCCAGCAGCTTGGGGGGACGCTCTGGGGCCAACGTCCTGACTTTC
TRBV11-2	-	TRBJ2-4	-	CASSPSGGVNIQYF	TGTGCCAGCAGCCCCTCAGGAGGTGTGAACATTCAGTACTTC
TRBV9	-	TRBJ2-5	-	CASSVGVADQETQYF	TGTGCCAGCAGCGTAGGGGTAGCGGACCAAGAGACCCAGTACTTC
TRBV19	-	TRBJ2-7	-	CASSIDLRPSYEQYF	TGTGCCAGTAGTATCGATCTGAGACCCTCCTACGAGCAGTACTTC
TRBV5-1	-	TRBJ2-7	TRBD1	CASSSGTGPGNEQYF	TGCGCCAGCAGCTCCGGGACAGGGCCGGGGAACGAGCAGTACTTC
TRBV11-3	once	TRBJ2-3	-	CASSPGREPTDTQYF	TGTGCCAGCAGCCCGGGTAGGGAGCCCACAGATACGCAGTATTTT
TRBV10-1	-	TRBJ2-7	-	CARNRDSSYEQYF	TGCGCCAGGAACCGGGACTCCTCCTACGAGCAGTACTTC
TRBV30	-	TRBJ2-1	-	CAWSGGGLGSYNEQFF	TGTGCCTGGAGTGGAGGAGGGCTTGGCTCCTACAATGAGCAGTTCTTC
TRBV5-5	once	TRBJ1-4	TRBD1	CASTEDRGNEKLFF	TGTGCCAGCACCGAGGACAGGGGGAATGAAAAACTGTTTTTT
TRBV21-1	-	TRBJ2-7	-	CASSNPPQVGGTSGSYEQYF	TGTGCCAGCAGCAACCCCCCCCAGGTAGGAGGGACTAGCGGATCCTACGAGCAGTACTTC
TRBV7-6	-	TRBJ1-1	-	CASSLDVNTEAFF	TGTGCCAGCAGCTTAGATGTGAACACTGAAGCTTTCTTT
TRBV18	-	TRBJ2-1	TRBD2	CASSRTSGNDEQFF	TGTGCCAGCTCCCGGACTAGCGGGAACGATGAGCAGTTCTTC
TRBV30	once	TRBJ2-2	-	CAWSPPGPELFF	TGTGCCTGGAGTCCCCCCGGCCCTGAGCTGTTTTTT
TRBV9	-	TRBJ2-2	TRBD2	CASSDREGGELFF	TGTGCCAGCAGCGACCGGGAGGGCGGGGAGCTGTTTTTT
TRBV18	-	TRBJ1-1	-	CASSPSYSGMNTEAFF	TGTGCCAGCTCACCGAGTTACAGTGGGATGAACACTGAAGCTTTCTTT
TRBV4-3	-	TRBJ1-6	-	CASSQDTLGSYNSPLHF	TGCGCCAGCAGCCAAGATACGCTGGGGTCTTATAATTCACCCCTCCACTTT
TRBV30	-	TRBJ1-1	-	CAWSVESAFF	TGTGCCTGGAGTGTGGAGTCAGCTTTCTTT
TRBV9	once	TRBJ2-2	TRBD1	CASSVASGTVNTGELFF	TGTGCCAGCAGCGTAGCGTCTGGGACAGTCAACACCGGGGAGCTGTTTTTT
TRBV10-3	-	TRBJ1-1	-	CAISESEGTEAFF	TGTGCCATCAGTGAGTCGGAGGGCACTGAAGCTTTCTTT
TRBV5-6	-	TRBJ2-3	-	CASSLADTQYF	TGTGCCAGCAGCTTGGCAGATACGCAGTATTTT
TRBV15	-	TRBJ1-3	-	CATSRGRASGNTIYF	TGTGCCACCAGCAGGGGACGGGCCTCTGGAAACACCATATATTTT
TRBV2	-	TRBJ2-1	TRBD2	CASSELTSGSLVEQFF	TGTGCCAGCAGTGAATTGACTAGCGGGAGTCTGGTTGAGCAGTTCTTC
TRBV5-1	-	TRBJ2-1	-	CASSLSPGTYNEQFF	TGCGCCAGCAGCTTGTCCCCCGGGACCTACAATGAGCAGTTCTTC
TRBV6-6	-	TRBJ1-1	TRBD1	CASTPDRGTEAFF	TGTGCCAGCACCCCCGACAGGGGGACTGAAGCTTTCTTT
TRBV9	once	TRBJ2-7	TRBD2	CASSVEPLGLAGAGAYEQYF	TGTGCCAGCAGCGTAGAACCCCTGGGGCTAGCGGGAGCGGGGGCCTACGAGCAGTACTTC
TRBV5-1	-	TRBJ2-2	TRBD2	CASSLGAGVNTGELFF	TGCGCCAGCAGCTTGGGGGCGGGAGTTAACACCGGGGAGCTGTTTTTT
TRBV9	-	TRBJ2-1	TRBD2	CASSVDPREAGNEQFF	TGTGCCAGCAGCGTAGACCCGCGGGAGGCGGGGAATGAGCAGTTCTTC
TRBV19	-	TRBJ1-1	-	CASSIASGRMNTEAFF	TGTGCCAGTAGTATAGCCTCAGGGAGAATGAACACTGAAGCTTTCTTT
TRBV27	-	TRBJ2-5	TRBD2	CASSSPTSEQETQYF	TGTGCCAGCAGTTCCCCGACTAGCGAGCAAGAGACCCAGTACTTC
TRBV10-1	-	TRBJ2-2	TRBD2	CASSELAANTGELFF	TGCGCCAGCAGTGAACTAGCGGCCAACACCGGGGAGCTGTTTTTT
TRBV5-8	-	TRBJ2-7	-	CASSRTGGLALTYEQYF	TGTGCCAGCAGCCGGACAGGAGGACTAGCCCTCACCTACGAGCAGTACTTC
TRBV29-1	-	TRBJ2-3	TRBD2	CSGAGDWTDTQYF	TGCAGCGGGGCGGGGGATTGGACAGATACGCAGTATTTT
TRBV4-3	-	TRBJ2-1	-	CASSSLAGAYNEQFF	TGCGCCAGCAGCTCCCTGGCCGGGGCTTACAATGAGCAGTTCTTC
TRBV10-3	-	TRBJ2-1	TRBD2	CATLAGGPIEQFF	TGTGCCACCCTAGCGGGAGGGCCCATTGAGCAGTTCTTC
TRBV6-5	-	TRBJ1-1	TRBD1	CASSYSTGGVHTEAFF	TGTGCCAGCAGTTACTCGACAGGGGGGGTTCACACTGAAGCTTTCTTT
TRBV30	-	TRBJ1-2	-	CASGRTLTRGGYTF	TGTGCCTCCGGACGTACTCTCACGCGGGGTGGCTACACCTTC
TRBV6-5	-	TRBJ2-1	TRBD2	CASSLLAGGVNEQFF	TGTGCCAGCAGTCTACTAGCGGGAGGGGTCAATGAGCAGTTCTTC
TRBV5-5	-	TRBJ1-2	-	CASRLNTGFGYGYTF	TGTGCCAGCAGACTGAACACAGGGTTTGGCTATGGCTACACCTTC
TRBV27	-	TRBJ2-1	TRBD2	CASSLDREGPNEQFF	TGTGCCAGCAGTTTAGACCGGGAGGGCCCCAATGAGCAGTTCTTC
TRBV4-2	-	TRBJ2-7	TRBD2	CASSQARGGPYEQYF	TGTGCCAGCAGCCAAGCCCGGGGGGGCCCTTACGAGCAGTACTTC
TRBV19	few	TRBJ1-2	TRBD1	CASSTSTGNYGYTF	TGTGCCAGTAGTACGTCGACAGGGAACTATGGCTACACCTTC
TRBV10-2	medium-sized	TRBJ1-2	-	CASSAQQPQINYGYTF	TGCGCCAGCAGTGCCCAACAGCCGCAGATTAACTATGGCTACACCTTC